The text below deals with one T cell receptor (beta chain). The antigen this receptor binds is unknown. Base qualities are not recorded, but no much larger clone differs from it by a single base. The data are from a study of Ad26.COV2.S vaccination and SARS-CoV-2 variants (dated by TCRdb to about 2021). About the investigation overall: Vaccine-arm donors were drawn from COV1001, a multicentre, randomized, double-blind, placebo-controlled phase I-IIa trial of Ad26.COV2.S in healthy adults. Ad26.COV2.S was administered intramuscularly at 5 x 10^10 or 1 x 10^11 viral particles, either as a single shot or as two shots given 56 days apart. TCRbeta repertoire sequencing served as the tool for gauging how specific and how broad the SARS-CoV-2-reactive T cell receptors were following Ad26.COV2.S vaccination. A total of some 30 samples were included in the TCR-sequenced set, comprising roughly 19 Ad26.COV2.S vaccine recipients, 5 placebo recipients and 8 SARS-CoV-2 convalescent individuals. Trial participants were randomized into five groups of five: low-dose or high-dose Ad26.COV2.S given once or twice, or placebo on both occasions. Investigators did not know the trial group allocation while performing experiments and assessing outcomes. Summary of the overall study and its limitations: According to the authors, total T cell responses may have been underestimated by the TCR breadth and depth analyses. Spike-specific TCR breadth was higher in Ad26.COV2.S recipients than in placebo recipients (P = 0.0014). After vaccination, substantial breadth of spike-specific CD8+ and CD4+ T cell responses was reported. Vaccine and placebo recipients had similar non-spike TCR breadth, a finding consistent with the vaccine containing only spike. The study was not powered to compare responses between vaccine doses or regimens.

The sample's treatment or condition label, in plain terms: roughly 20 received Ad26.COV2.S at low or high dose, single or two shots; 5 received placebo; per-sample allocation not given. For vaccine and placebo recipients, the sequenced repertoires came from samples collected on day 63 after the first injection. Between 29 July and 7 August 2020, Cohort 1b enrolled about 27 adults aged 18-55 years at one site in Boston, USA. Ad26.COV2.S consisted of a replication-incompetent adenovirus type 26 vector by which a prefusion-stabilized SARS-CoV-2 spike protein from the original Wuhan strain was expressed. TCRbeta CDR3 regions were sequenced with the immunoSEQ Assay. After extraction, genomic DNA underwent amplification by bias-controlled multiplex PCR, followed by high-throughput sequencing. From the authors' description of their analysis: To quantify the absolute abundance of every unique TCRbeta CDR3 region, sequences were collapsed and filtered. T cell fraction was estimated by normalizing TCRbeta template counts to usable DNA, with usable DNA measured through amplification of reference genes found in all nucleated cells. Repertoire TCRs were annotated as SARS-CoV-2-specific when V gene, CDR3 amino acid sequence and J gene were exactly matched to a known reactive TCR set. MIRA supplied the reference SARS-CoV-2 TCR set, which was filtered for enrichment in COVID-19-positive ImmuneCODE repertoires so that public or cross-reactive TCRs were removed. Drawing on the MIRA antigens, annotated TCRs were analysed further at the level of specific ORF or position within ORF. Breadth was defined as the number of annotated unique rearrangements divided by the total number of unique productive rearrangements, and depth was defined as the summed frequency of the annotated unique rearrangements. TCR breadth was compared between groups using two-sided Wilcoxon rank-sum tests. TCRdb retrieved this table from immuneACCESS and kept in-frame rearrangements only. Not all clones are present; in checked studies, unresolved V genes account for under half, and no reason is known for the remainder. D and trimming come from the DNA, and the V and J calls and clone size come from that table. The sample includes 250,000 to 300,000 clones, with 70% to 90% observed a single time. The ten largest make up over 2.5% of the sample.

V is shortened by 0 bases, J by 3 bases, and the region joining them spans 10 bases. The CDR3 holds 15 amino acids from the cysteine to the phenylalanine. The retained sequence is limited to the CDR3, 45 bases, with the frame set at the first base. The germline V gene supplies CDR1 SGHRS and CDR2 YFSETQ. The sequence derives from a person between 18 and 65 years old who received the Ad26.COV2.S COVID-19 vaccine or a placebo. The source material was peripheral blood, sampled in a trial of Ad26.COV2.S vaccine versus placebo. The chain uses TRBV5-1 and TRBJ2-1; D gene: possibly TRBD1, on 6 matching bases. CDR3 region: CASSLEGQLYNEQFF. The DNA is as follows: TGCGCCAGCAGCTTGGAAGGACAGCTCTACAATGAGCAGTTCTTC. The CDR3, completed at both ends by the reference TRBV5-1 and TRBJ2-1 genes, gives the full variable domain KAGVTQTPRYLIKTRGQQVTLSCSPISGHRSVSWYQQTPGQGLQFLFEYFSETQRNKGNFPGRFSGRQFSNSRSEMNVSTLELGDSALYLCASSLEGQLYNEQFFGPGTRLTVL.